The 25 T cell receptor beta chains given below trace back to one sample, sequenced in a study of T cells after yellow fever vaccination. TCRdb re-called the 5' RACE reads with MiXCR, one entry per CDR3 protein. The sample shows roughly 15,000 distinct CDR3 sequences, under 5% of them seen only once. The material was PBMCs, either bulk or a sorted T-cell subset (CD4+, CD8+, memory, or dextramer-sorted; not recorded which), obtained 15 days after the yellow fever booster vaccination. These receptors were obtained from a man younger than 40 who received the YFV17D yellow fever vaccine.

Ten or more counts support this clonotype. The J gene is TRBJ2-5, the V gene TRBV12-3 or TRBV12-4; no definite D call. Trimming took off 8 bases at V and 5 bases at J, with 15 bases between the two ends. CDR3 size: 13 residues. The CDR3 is CASGGEVGETQYF. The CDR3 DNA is TGTGCCAGCGGTGGAGAAGTAGGGGAGACCCAGTACTTC.

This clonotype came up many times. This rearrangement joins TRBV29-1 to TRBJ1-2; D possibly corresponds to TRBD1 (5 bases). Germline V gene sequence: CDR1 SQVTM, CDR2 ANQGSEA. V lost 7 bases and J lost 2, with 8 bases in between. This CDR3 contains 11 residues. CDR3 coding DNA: TGCAGCGGCCGGGACAACTATGGCTACACCTTC. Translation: CSGRDNYGYTF. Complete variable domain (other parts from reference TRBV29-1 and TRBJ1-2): SAVISQKPSRDICQRGTSLTIQCQVDSQVTMMFWYRQQPGQSLTLIATANQGSEATYESGFVIDKFPISRPNLTFSTLTVSNMSPEDSSIYLCSGRDNYGYTFGSGTRLTVV.

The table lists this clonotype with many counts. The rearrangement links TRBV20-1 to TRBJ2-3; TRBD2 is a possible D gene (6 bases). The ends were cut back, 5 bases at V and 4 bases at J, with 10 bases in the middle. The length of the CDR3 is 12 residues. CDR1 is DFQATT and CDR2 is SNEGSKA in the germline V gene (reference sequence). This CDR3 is CSAREWADTQYF. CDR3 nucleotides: TGCAGTGCTCGGGAGTGGGCAGATACGCAGTATTTT.

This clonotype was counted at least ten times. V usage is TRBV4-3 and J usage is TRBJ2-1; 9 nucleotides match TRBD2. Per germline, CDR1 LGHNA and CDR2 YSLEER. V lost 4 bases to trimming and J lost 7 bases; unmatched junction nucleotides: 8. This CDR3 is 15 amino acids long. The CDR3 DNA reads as TGCGCCAGCAGCCGTAGCGGGAGTGCCGGAAATGAGCAGTTCTTC. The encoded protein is CASSRSGSAGNEQFF.

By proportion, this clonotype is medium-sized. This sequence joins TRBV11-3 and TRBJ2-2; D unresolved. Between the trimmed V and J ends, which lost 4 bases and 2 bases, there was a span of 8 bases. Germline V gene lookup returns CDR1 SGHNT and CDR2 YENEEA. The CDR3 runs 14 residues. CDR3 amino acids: CASSSRSNTGELFF. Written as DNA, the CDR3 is TGTGCCAGCAGCTCCAGATCCAACACCGGGGAGCTGTTTTTT.

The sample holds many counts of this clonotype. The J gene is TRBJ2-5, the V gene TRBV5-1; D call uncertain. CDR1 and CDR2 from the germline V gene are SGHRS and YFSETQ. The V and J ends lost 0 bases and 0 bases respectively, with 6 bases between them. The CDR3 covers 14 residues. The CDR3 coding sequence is TGCGCCAGCAGCTTGGAGAAGTACCAAGAGACCCAGTACTTC. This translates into CASSLEKYQETQYF.

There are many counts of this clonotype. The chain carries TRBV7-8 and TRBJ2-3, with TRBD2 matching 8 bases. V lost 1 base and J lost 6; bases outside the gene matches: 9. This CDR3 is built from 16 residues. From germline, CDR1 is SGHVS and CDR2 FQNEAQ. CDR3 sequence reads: CASSLGLSGTADTQYF. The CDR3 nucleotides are TGTGCCAGCAGCTTAGGTCTTAGCGGGACCGCGGATACGCAGTATTTT.

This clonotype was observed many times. DNA for the CDR3: TGTGCCAGCGCGGGAGGAGACCCAGCCAAAAACATTCAGTACTTC. Protein sequence: CASAGGDPAKNIQYF. The J gene is TRBJ2-4, the V gene TRBV6-2 or TRBV6-3; TRBD2 matches 8 bases. CDR1 MNHEY and CDR2 SVGEGT come from the germline V gene. This CDR3 region has 15 residues. V gave up 8 bases and J gave up 0 bases; unmatched junction bases: 6.

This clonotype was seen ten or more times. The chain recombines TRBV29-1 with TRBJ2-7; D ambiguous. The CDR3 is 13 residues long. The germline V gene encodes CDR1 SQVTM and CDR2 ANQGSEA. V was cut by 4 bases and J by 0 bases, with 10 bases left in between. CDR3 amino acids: CSVVRDLSYEQYF. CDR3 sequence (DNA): TGCAGCGTTGTTCGCGACCTCTCCTACGAGCAGTACTTC.

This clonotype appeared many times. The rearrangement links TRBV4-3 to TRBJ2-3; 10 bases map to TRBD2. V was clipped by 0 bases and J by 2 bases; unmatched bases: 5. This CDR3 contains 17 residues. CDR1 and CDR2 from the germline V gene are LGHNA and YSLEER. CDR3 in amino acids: CASSQDLLAGYTDTQYF. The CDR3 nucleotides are TGCGCCAGCAGCCAAGATCTACTAGCGGGGTACACAGATACGCAGTATTTT.

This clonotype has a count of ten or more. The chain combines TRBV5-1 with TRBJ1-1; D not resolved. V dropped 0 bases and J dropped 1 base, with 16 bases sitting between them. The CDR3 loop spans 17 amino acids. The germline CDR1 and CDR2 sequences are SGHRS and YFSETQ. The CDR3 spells CASSLGTLQRPNTEAFF. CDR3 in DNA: TGCGCCAGCAGCTTGGGAACCTTACAAAGACCGAACACTGAAGCTTTCTTT.

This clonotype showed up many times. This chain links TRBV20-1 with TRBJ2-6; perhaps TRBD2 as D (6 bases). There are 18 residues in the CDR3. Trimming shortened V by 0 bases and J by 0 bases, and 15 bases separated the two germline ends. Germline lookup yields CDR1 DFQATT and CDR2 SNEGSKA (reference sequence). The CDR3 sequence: CSARDGERVSSGANVLTF. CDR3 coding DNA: TGCAGTGCTAGAGATGGTGAGCGGGTGAGCTCTGGGGCCAACGTCCTGACTTTC.

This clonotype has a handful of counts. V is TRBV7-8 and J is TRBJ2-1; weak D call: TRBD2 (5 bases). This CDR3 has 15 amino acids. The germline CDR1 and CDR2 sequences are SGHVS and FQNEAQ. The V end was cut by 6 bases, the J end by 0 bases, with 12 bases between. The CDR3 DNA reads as TGTGCCAGCAGTAGAAGCGGAAGCTCCTACAATGAGCAGTTCTTC. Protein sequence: CASSRSGSSYNEQFF.

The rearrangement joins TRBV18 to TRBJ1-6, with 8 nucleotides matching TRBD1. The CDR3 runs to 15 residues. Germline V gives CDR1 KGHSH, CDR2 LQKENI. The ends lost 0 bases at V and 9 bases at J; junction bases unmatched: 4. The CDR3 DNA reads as TGTGCCAGCTCACCACCGGACAGGGTCGGTTCACCCCTCCACTTT. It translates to CASSPPDRVGSPLHF.

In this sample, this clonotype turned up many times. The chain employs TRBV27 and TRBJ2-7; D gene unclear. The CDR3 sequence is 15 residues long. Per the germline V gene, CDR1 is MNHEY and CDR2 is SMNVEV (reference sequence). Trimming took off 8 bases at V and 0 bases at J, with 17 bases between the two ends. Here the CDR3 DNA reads TGTGCCAGCTATTCCATAGGATCTGCCTCCTACGAGCAGTACTTC. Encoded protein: CASYSIGSASYEQYF.

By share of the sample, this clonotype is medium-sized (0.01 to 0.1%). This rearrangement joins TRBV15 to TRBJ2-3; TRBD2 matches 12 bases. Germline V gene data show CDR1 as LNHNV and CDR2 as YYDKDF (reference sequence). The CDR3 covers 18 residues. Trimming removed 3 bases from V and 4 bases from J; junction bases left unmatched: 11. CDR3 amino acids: CATSSHTTSGRSADTQYF. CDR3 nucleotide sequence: TGTGCCACCAGCAGCCACACGACTAGCGGGAGATCGGCAGATACGCAGTATTTT.

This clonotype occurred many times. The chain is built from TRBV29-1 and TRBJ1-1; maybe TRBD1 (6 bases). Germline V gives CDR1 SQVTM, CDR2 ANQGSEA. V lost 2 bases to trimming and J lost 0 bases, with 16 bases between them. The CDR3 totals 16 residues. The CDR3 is CSVENIRGLMNTEAFF. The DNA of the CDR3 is TGCAGCGTTGAAAATATCAGGGGACTCATGAACACTGAAGCTTTCTTT.

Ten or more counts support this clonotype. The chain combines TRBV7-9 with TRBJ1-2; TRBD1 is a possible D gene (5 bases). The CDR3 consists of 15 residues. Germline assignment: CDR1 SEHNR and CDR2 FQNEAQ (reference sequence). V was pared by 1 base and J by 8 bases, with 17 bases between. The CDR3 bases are TGTGCCAGCAGCTTAGGAGATGGGGGTGTCAACGGCTACACCTTC. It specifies CASSLGDGGVNGYTF.

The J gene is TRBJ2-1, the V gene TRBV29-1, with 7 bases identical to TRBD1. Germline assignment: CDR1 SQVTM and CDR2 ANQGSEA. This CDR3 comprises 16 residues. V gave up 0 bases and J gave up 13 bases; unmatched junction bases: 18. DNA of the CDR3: TGCAGCGTTGAAGATCTTCCGGGACAGTCCGCCCGCACCCAGTTCTTC. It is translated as CSVEDLPGQSARTQFF.

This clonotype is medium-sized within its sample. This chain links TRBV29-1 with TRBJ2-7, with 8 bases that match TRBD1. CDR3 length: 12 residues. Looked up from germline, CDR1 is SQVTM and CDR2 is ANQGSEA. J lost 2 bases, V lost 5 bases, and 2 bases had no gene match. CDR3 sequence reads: CSVRQGTYEQYF. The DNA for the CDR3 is TGCAGCGTTCGACAGGGGACCTACGAGCAGTACTTC.

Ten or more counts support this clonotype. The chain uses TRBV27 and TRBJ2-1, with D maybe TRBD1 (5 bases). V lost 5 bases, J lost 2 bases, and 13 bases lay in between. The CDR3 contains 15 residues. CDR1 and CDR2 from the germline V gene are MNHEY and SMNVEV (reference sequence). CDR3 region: CASSPTRTTYNEQFF. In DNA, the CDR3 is TGTGCCAGCAGTCCCACGAGGACAACCTACAATGAGCAGTTCTTC.

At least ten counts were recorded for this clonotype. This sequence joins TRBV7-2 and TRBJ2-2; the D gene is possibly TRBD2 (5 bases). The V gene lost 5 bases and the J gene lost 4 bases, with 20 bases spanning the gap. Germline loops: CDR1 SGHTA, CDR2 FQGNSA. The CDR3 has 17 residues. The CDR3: CASSPLGGRFTTGELFF. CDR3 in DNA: TGTGCCAGCAGCCCCCTCGGAGGACGTTTCACCACCGGGGAGCTGTTTTTT.

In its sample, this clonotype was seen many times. This CDR3 reads CASSLAGTYEQYF. CDR3 bases: TGCGCCAGCAGCTTGGCGGGGACCTACGAGCAGTACTTC. The chain recombines TRBV5-1 with TRBJ2-7; D is possibly TRBD2 (5 bases). V was shortened by 0 bases and J by 2 bases, with 6 bases between the two germline ends. CDR1 is SGHRS, CDR2 YFSETQ, per germline. CDR3 size: 13 residues.

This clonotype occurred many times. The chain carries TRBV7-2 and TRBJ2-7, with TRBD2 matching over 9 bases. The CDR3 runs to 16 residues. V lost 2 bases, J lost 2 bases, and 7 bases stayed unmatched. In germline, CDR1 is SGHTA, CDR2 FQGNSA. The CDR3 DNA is TGTGCCAGCAGCTTATTTTTGACTAGCGGTACCTACGAGCAGTACTTC. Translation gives CASSLFLTSGTYEQYF.

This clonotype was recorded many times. As DNA, the CDR3 is TGTGCCAGCAGTCCGAGGGGTTACGAGCAGTACTTC. It translates to CASSPRGYEQYF. The chain joins TRBV13 to TRBJ2-7; TRBD1 or TRBD2 may be the D gene (5 bases each). Germline lookup yields CDR1 PRHDT and CDR2 FYEKMQ (reference sequence). Trimming took 6 bases from V and 4 from J, leaving 10 bases between them. This CDR3 region has 12 residues.